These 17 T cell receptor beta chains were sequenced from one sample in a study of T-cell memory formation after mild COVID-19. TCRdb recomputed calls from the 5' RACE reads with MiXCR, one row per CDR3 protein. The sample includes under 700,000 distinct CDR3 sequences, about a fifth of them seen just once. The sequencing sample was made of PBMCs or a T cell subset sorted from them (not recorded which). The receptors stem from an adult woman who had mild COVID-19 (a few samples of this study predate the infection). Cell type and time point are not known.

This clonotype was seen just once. DNA of the CDR3: TGTGCCAGCAGCGAGTCGACCGGACTCTTCTACAATGAGCAGTTCTTC. This gives the protein CASSESTGLFYNEQFF. The chain links TRBV7-2 to TRBJ2-1; TRBD2 is a possible D gene (5 bases). Germline assignment: CDR1 SGHTA and CDR2 FQGNSA. Trimming shortened V by 5 bases and J by 3 bases, and 17 bases separated the two germline ends. The CDR3 contains 16 residues.

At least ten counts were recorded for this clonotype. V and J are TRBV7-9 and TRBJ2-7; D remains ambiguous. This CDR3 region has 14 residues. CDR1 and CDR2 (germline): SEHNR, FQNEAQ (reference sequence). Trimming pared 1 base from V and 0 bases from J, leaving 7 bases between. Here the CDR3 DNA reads TGTGCCAGCAGCTTAGTTGGCAGCTCCTACGAGCAGTACTTC. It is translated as CASSLVGSSYEQYF.

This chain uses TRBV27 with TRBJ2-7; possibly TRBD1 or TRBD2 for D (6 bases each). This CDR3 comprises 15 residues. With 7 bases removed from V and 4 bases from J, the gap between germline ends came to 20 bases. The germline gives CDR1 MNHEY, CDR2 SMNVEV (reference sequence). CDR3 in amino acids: CASTPIFPGAYEQYF. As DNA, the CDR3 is TGTGCCAGCACCCCCATCTTCCCGGGGGCATACGAGCAGTACTTC.

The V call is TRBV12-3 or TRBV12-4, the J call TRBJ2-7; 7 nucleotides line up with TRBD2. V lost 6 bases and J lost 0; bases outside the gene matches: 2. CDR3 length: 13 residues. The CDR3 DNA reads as TGTGCCAGCAGGGGGAGGGGCTCCTACGAGCAGTACTTC. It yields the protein CASRGRGSYEQYF.

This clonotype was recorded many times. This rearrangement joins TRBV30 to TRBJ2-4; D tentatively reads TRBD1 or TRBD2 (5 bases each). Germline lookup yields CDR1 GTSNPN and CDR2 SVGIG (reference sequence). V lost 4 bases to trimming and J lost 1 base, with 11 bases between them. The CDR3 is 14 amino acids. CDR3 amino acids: CAWNLGVAKNIQYF. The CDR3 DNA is TGTGCCTGGAATTTGGGGGTGGCCAAAAACATTCAGTACTTC.

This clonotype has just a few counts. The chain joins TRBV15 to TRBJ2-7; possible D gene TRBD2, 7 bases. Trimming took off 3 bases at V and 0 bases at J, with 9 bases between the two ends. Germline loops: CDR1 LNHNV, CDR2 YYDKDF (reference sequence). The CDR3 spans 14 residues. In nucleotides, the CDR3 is TGTGCCACCAGCAGGGGGGGGCTCTCCTACGAGCAGTACTTC. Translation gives CATSRGGLSYEQYF.

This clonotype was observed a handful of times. DNA of the CDR3: TGTGCCAGCAGTTACCTGGGACTAGCGGGCAATGAGCAGTTCTTC. Amino acid sequence: CASSYLGLAGNEQFF. The chain employs TRBV6-5 and TRBJ2-1; 12 bases match TRBD2. The CDR3 has 15 residues. J lost 6 bases, V lost 2 bases, and 2 bases had no gene match. Germline V gene lookup returns CDR1 MNHEY and CDR2 SVGAGI.

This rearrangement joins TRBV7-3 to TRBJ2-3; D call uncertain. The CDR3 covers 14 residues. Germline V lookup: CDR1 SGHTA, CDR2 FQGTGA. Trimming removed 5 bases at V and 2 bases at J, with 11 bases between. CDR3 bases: TGTGCCAGCAGCGCGGAAGCGATCACAGATACGCAGTATTTT. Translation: CASSAEAITDTQYF.

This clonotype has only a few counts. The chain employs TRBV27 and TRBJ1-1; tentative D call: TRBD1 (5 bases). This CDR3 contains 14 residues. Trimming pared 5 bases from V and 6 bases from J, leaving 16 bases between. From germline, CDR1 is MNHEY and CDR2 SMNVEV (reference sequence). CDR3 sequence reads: CASSQNRRGAEAFF. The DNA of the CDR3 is TGTGCCAGCAGTCAGAACAGGAGGGGAGCTGAAGCTTTCTTT.

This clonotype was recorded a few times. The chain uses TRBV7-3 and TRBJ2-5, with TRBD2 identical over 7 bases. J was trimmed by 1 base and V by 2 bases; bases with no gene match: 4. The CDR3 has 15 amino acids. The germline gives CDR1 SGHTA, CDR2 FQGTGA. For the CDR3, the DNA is TGTGCCAGCAGCTTAGGGCGGGGGAGCCAAGAGACCCAGTACTTC. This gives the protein CASSLGRGSQETQYF.

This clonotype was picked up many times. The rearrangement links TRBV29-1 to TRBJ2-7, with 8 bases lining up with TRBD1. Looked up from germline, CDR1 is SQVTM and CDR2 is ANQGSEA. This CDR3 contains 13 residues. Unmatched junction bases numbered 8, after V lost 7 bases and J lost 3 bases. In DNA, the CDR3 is TGCAGCGCTTTGACAGGGGATGGCTACGAGCAGTACTTC. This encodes CSALTGDGYEQYF.

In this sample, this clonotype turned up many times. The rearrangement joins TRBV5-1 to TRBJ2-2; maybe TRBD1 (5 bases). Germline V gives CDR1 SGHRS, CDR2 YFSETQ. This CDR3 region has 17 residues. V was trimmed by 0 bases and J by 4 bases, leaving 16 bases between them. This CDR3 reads CASSLEVRAGSTGELFF. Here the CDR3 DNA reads TGCGCCAGCAGCTTGGAGGTCAGGGCAGGCAGCACCGGGGAGCTGTTTTTT. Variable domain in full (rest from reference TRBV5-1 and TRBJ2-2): KAGVTQTPRYLIKTRGQQVTLSCSPISGHRSVSWYQQTPGQGLQFLFEYFSETQRNKGNFPGRFSGRQFSNSRSEMNVSTLELGDSALYLCASSLEVRAGSTGELFFGEGSRLTVL.

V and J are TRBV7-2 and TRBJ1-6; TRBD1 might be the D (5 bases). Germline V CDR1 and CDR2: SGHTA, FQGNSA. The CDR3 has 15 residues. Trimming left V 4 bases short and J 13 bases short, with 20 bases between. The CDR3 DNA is TGTGCCAGCAGCTCAGGGTCAGGGTCTAGTAGGCCCCTCCACTTT. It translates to CASSSGSGSSRPLHF.

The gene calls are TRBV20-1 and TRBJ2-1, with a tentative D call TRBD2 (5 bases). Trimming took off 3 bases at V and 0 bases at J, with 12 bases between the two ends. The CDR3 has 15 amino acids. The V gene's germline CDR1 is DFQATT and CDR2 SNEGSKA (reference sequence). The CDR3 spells CSASSPRDSYNEQFF. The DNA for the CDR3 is TGCAGTGCTAGCAGTCCGAGGGACTCCTACAATGAGCAGTTCTTC.

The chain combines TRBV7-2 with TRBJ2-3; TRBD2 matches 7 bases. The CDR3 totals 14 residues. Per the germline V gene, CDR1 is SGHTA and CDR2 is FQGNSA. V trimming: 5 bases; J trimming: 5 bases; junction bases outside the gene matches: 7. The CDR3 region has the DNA TGTGCCAGCAGCGACGGACTAGTCGTAGATACGCAGTATTTT. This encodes CASSDGLVVDTQYF.

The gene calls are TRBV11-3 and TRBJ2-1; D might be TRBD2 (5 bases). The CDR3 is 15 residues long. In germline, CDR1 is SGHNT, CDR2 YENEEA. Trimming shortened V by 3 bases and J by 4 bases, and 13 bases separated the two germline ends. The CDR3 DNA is TGTGCCAGCAGCTTGTTGACTACCTCATACAATGAGCAGTTCTTC. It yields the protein CASSLLTTSYNEQFF.

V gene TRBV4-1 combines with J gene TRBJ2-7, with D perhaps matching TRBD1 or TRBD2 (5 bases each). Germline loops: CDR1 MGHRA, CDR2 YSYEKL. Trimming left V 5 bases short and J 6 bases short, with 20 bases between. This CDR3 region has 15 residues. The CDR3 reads CASSTTRGVWGEQYF. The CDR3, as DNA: TGCGCCAGCAGCACCACCCGAGGGGTTTGGGGCGAGCAGTACTTC.